The source of this TCR beta chain is a study of CD8 T cells in Susac syndrome. Findings and limits, study-wide: Where Susac syndrome CD4+ T cell repertoires were concerned, no clonal expansion was evident.

Reverse transcription used roughly 0.5 to 1 ug RNA and random hexamers. The method of amplification for TCR beta CDR3 was immunoSEQ multiplex PCR, covering 54 Vbeta and 13 Jbeta. Each CDR3 protein is one row after TCRdb ran MiXCR on the immunoSEQ multiplex PCR reads. Of around 130,000 distinct CDR3 sequences listed, nearly 96% are singletons. The CDR3 is 15 amino acids. Germline assignment: CDR1 MDHEN and CDR2 SYDVKM. Trimming cost V 5 bases and J 5 bases; bases outside gene matches: 9. Concerning this clonotype: Its antigen is currently unknown.

The origin of this receptor is a human donor with Susac syndrome. The specimen was CD4+ T cells from PBMCs. V and J are TRBV28 and TRBJ2-7; 10 nucleotides align to TRBD1. Written as DNA, the CDR3 is TGTGCCAGCAGTCCTCCGGGACAGGGGATCCACGAGCAGTACTTC. As protein: CASSPPGQGIHEQYF.